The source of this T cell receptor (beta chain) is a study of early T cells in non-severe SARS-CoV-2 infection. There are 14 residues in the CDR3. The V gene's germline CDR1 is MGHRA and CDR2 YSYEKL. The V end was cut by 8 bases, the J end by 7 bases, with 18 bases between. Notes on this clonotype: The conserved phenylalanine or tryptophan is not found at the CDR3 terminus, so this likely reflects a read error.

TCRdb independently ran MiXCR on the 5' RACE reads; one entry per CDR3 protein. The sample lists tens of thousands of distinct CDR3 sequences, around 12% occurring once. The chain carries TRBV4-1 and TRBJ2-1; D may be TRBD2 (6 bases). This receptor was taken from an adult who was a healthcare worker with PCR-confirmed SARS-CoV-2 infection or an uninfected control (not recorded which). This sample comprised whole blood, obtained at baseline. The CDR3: CASARGPATNEQFS. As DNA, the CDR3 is TGCGCCAGCGCGCGGGGCCCGGCAACTAATGAGCAGTTCTCC.